The sequence of this T cell receptor (beta chain) was determined in a study of cytomegalovirus exposure and HLA in healthy donors. In the PCR, 60 Vbeta and 13 Jbeta primers were used. The data were produced by immunoSEQ multiplex PCR, yet TCRdb's version contains in-frame clones alone and is incomplete. Its listing shows 50,000 or so clones. The CDR3 consists of 13 residues. V lost 6 bases to trimming and J lost 5 bases; unmatched junction nucleotides: 5. Germline V gives CDR1 SNHLY, CDR2 FYNNEI. This clonotype was obtained from a woman between 40 and 55 years old in good health and CMV-seronegative. Input material: PBMCs. V usage is TRBV2 and J usage is TRBJ2-5; 8 bases map to TRBD1. The CDR3 here is CASRQGVEETQYF. CDR3 DNA: TGTGCCAGCAGACAGGGGGTAGAGGAGACCCAGTACTTC.